This TCR beta chain was retrieved from a study of T cells in Graves' hyperthyroidism and ophthalmopathy. The study's findings and limits: Most thyroid clonotypes that were expanded above 0.001 also turned up in blood.

Clinical Activity Scores of at least 3, NOSPECS grades of at least 4 and durations under 3 months characterized ophthalmopathy patients. For the diagnoses, clinical symptoms, serum thyroxine and TRAb, thyroid ultrasound and orbital computed tomography were used. Fresh peripheral blood, about 9.3 ml, yielded the PBMCs. RNA transcripts yielded amplified TCR beta CDR3 regions. An initial round of RT-PCR targeting the TCR CDR3 relied on the HTBI primer set. TCRdb independently ran MiXCR on the multiplex PCR reads; one entry per CDR3 protein. Found here are approximately 570,000 distinct CDR3 sequences, around 20% of them singletons; the top ten hold over 45%. The junction had 5 bases not matched to a gene; V was cut back by 6 bases and J by 3 bases. The CDR3 consists of 13 residues. Germline V gene sequence: CDR1 SEHNR, CDR2 FQNEAQ (reference sequence). This clonotype was seen only a few times. Its antigen is currently unknown.

The receptor was isolated from a man aged 35 to 55 with Graves' ophthalmopathy. The chain employs TRBV7-9 and TRBJ2-7, with 7 bases identical to TRBD2. The sample comprised blood. CDR3 region: CASRSSGIYEQYF. In DNA form, the CDR3 reads TGTGCCAGCAGGTCAAGCGGGATCTACGAGCAGTACTTC.